This T cell receptor beta chain came from a study of blood T cell repertoires in COVID-19. The wider study: The United States, Italy and Spain were the sources of the acute and convalescent COVID-19 samples. PBMCs, B-cell-depleted T cells, or T cells provided the cDNA or gDNA that made up the material.

In the original processing: Quantification of nucleated cells was approximated via reference gene primer amplification. The method was immunoSEQ multiplex PCR; TCRdb's version includes in-frame clones alone and lacks a portion of them. The V and J calls and clone size were taken over from that table, and D and trimming were inferred from the DNA. The sample yields 85,000 to 95,000 clones, 75% to 90% seen once. Per the germline V gene, CDR1 is SGHRS and CDR2 is YFSETQ. V shed 0 bases and J 5 bases; nucleotides not matched to a gene: 7. This CDR3 region has 16 residues. Sequenced sample: peripheral blood. This clonotype was obtained from a woman at least 80 years old with acute or convalescent COVID-19. The chain employs TRBV5-1 and TRBJ2-3; 9 bases align to TRBD2. The CDR3 reads CASSLGGSGGKDTQYF. Written as DNA, the CDR3 is TGCGCCAGCAGCTTGGGTGGTAGCGGGGGAAAAGATACGCAGTATTTT. The whole variable domain, remainder taken from reference TRBV5-1 and TRBJ2-3, is KAGVTQTPRYLIKTRGQQVTLSCSPISGHRSVSWYQQTPGQGLQFLFEYFSETQRNKGNFPGRFSGRQFSNSRSEMNVSTLELGDSALYLCASSLGGSGGKDTQYFGPGTRLTVL.